This is a list of T cell receptor beta chains from one sample in a study of blood T cell repertoires in COVID-19. Generated by immunoSEQ multiplex PCR, the TCRdb table keeps only in-frame clones and is missing some. The sample has 200,000 to 300,000 clones, roughly 90% seen once. Material for sequencing was peripheral blood. The receptors come from a man between 60 and 70 years old with acute or convalescent COVID-19. The CDR3 runs from the conserved cysteine through the conserved F or W. Each record gives: V gene, J gene, D gene, clone size, CDR3 DNA, CDR3 protein. D genes are given only for firm matches. Clone sizes are given selectively: once, few, many, or a class where the clone is expanded.

V gene: TRBV6-2/TRBV6-3
J gene: TRBJ1-2
D gene: TRBD1
clone size: -
CDR3 DNA: TGTGCCAGCAGTTCAAGGGACAGGGGGACAACGATCTATGGCTACACCTTC
CDR3 protein: CASSSRDRGTTIYGYTF

V gene: TRBV9
J gene: TRBJ2-4
D gene: TRBD1
clone size: -
CDR3 DNA: TGTGCCAGCAGCGTAGAGGGACAGGGTGGTGGGGCCAAAAACATTCAGTACTTC
CDR3 protein: CASSVEGQGGGAKNIQYF

V gene: TRBV27
J gene: TRBJ2-1
D gene: TRBD2
clone size: once
CDR3 DNA: TGTGCCAGCAGTGGGACTAGGGCTGAGAATGAGCAGTTCTTC
CDR3 protein: CASSGTRAENEQFF

V gene: TRBV19
J gene: TRBJ1-1
D gene: -
clone size: -
CDR3 DNA: TGTGCCAGTAGTATAGACCGACAGTTAATGAACACTGAAGCTTTCTTT
CDR3 protein: CASSIDRQLMNTEAFF

V gene: TRBV7-9
J gene: TRBJ1-4
D gene: -
clone size: -
CDR3 DNA: TGTGCCAGCAGCCCCTTAGGGGATGGGGAAAAACTGTTTTTT
CDR3 protein: CASSPLGDGEKLFF

V gene: TRBV19
J gene: TRBJ1-1
D gene: -
clone size: once
CDR3 DNA: TGTGCCAGTACCAAACAGAACATGAACACTGAAGCTTTCTTT
CDR3 protein: CASTKQNMNTEAFF

V gene: TRBV9
J gene: TRBJ2-5
D gene: TRBD2
clone size: once
CDR3 DNA: TGTGCCAGCAGCCCTCGGGGGGGCAGCGAGACCCAGTACTTC
CDR3 protein: CASSPRGGSETQYF

V gene: TRBV6-6
J gene: TRBJ1-2
D gene: -
clone size: few
CDR3 DNA: TGTGCCAGCAGTTACTCAGGGGGAGGCTACACCTTC
CDR3 protein: CASSYSGGGYTF

V gene: TRBV5-1
J gene: TRBJ2-1
D gene: TRBD1
clone size: -
CDR3 DNA: TGCGCCAGCAGCTTACAGGGGCCTAGCTCCTACAATGAGCAGTTCTTC
CDR3 protein: CASSLQGPSSYNEQFF

V gene: TRBV27
J gene: TRBJ2-5
D gene: -
clone size: -
CDR3 DNA: TGTGCCAGCAGTTTCCTCCCTCGGGAGACCCAGTACTTC
CDR3 protein: CASSFLPRETQYF